A selection of T cell receptor beta chains follows, all from one sample in a study of blood T cells in healthy people across ages. TCRdb re-analysed the 5' RACE reads in MiXCR, keeping a single row per CDR3 protein. The repertoire holds roughly 650,000 distinct CDR3 sequences, with around 32% as singletons. The sample taken for sequencing was blood. Receptors were obtained from an elderly woman in good health. The CDR3 runs from the conserved cysteine through the conserved F or W. A D gene is named only where the DNA matches it firmly. The listing skips clone size in some rows; elsewhere it reads once, few, many or a size class.

CDR3: CSARPVDLTGNTEAFF; DNA: TGCAGTGCTAGACCGGTTGATCTAACAGGGAACACTGAAGCTTTCTTT; D: .; length: 16; size: .; J: TRBJ1-1; V: TRBV20-1
CDR3: CATREGPRDTGELFF; DNA: TGTGCCACCCGCGAGGGGCCCCGGGACACCGGGGAGCTGTTTTTT; D: .; length: 15; size: .; J: TRBJ2-2; V: TRBV10-3
CDR3: CATSDPPSTDTQYF; DNA: TGTGCCACCAGTGATCCGCCTAGCACAGATACGCAGTATTTT; D: .; length: 14; size: many; J: TRBJ2-3; V: TRBV24-1
CDR3: CASSLGQGAVKNTEAFF; DNA: TGTGCCAGCAGCTTGGGACAGGGGGCCGTTAAGAACACTGAAGCTTTCTTT; D: TRBD1; length: 17; size: .; J: TRBJ1-1; V: TRBV7-9
CDR3: CASSYGSGVGSPLHF; DNA: TGTGCCAGCAGCTACGGGTCGGGGGTCGGATCACCCCTCCACTTT; D: .; length: 15; size: few; J: TRBJ1-6; V: TRBV28
CDR3: CASTERDNYGYTF; DNA: TGTGCCAGCACCGAACGGGATAACTATGGCTACACCTTC; D: .; length: 13; size: many; J: TRBJ1-2; V: TRBV6-1
CDR3: CSVRESGYEQYF; DNA: TGCAGCGTCAGGGAATCAGGCTACGAGCAGTACTTC; D: .; length: 12; size: .; J: TRBJ2-7; V: TRBV29-1
CDR3: CASIPRGVGTDAQYF; DNA: TGTGCCAGCATCCCGAGGGGGGTGGGCACAGATGCGCAGTATTTT; D: .; length: 15; size: .; J: TRBJ2-3; V: TRBV12-3/TRBV12-4
CDR3: CSVVGGGEGYTF; DNA: TGCAGCGTTGTTGGAGGGGGCGAAGGCTACACCTTC; D: TRBD1; length: 12; size: many; J: TRBJ1-2; V: TRBV29-1
CDR3: CSVGRLAGPHTDTQYF; DNA: TGCAGCGTTGGACGACTAGCGGGCCCGCACACAGATACGCAGTATTTT; D: TRBD2; length: 16; size: .; J: TRBJ2-3; V: TRBV29-1
CDR3: CAWSVLQLGKGTEAFF; DNA: TGTGCCTGGAGTGTACTGCAACTCGGCAAAGGCACTGAAGCTTTCTTT; D: .; length: 16; size: .; J: TRBJ1-1; V: TRBV30
CDR3: CASSPGALEGYTF; DNA: TGTGCCAGCTCACCGGGTGCCCTAGAGGGCTACACCTTC; D: .; length: 13; size: many; J: TRBJ1-2; V: TRBV18
CDR3: CATGWARYGYTF; DNA: TGTGCCACCGGGTGGGCCCGCTATGGCTACACCTTC; D: .; length: 12; size: many; J: TRBJ1-2; V: TRBV28
CDR3: CASSLGDRSSGNTIYF; DNA: TGCGCCAGCAGCTTAGGGGACAGGAGCTCTGGAAACACCATATATTTT; D: TRBD1; length: 16; size: few; J: TRBJ1-3; V: TRBV5-1
CDR3: CASSLPGGELFF; DNA: TGTGCCAGCAGCTTACCCGGCGGGGAGCTGTTTTTT; D: .; length: 12; size: .; J: TRBJ2-2; V: TRBV7-2
CDR3: CASSLGVREQETQYF; DNA: TGTGCCAGCAGTCTGGGGGTGCGCGAACAAGAGACCCAGTACTTC; D: .; length: 15; size: many; J: TRBJ2-5; V: TRBV28
CDR3: CASSHPMGAGEETQYF; DNA: TGCGCCAGCAGCCACCCTATGGGGGCGGGGGAAGAGACCCAGTACTTC; D: .; length: 16; size: .; J: TRBJ2-5; V: TRBV4-1
CDR3: CASSPEFGTDTQYF; DNA: TGTGCCAGCAGCCCCGAGTTCGGGACAGATACGCAGTATTTT; D: .; length: 14; size: .; J: TRBJ2-3; V: TRBV4-2
CDR3: CASSLRTGTEAFF; DNA: TGCGCCAGCAGCTTGAGGACAGGCACTGAAGCTTTCTTT; D: TRBD1; length: 13; size: .; J: TRBJ1-1; V: TRBV5-1
CDR3: CASSSWTGTKGYGYTF; DNA: TGTGCCAGCAGTTCTTGGACAGGCACCAAGGGATATGGCTACACCTTC; D: TRBD1; length: 16; size: few; J: TRBJ1-2; V: TRBV6-2/TRBV6-3
CDR3: CSARGLSGGAYNEQFF; DNA: TGCAGTGCTAGGGGTCTTAGCGGGGGGGCCTACAATGAGCAGTTCTTC; D: TRBD2; length: 16; size: many; J: TRBJ2-1; V: TRBV20-1
CDR3: CASEGGHEQYF; DNA: TGTGCCAGCGAGGGAGGGCACGAGCAGTACTTC; D: TRBD2; length: 11; size: .; J: TRBJ2-7; V: TRBV25-1
CDR3: CSAQLGWGGSYNEQFF; DNA: TGCAGTGCCCAATTGGGGTGGGGGGGGTCCTACAATGAGCAGTTCTTC; D: TRBD2; length: 16; size: many; J: TRBJ2-1; V: TRBV20-1
CDR3: CASNRLAISYEQYF; DNA: TGTGCCAGCAATCGACTAGCGATCTCCTACGAGCAGTACTTC; D: TRBD2; length: 14; size: once; J: TRBJ2-7; V: TRBV6-2/TRBV6-3
CDR3: CASSQQETYEQYF; DNA: TGCGCCAGCAGTCAACAAGAAACCTACGAGCAGTACTTC; D: .; length: 13; size: many; J: TRBJ2-7; V: TRBV5-1
CDR3: CASSGSGGVDTEAFF; DNA: TGTGCCAGCAGCGGATCAGGGGGGGTGGACACTGAAGCTTTCTTT; D: TRBD1; length: 15; size: few; J: TRBJ1-1; V: TRBV7-2
CDR3: CASSYPGQRSYEQYF; DNA: TGTGCCAGCAGTTACCCGGGACAGCGGTCCTACGAGCAGTACTTC; D: TRBD1; length: 15; size: many; J: TRBJ2-7; V: TRBV6-6
CDR3: CASSPSGGRITDTQYF; DNA: TGTGCCAGCAGCCCTAGCGGGGGCCGGATTACAGATACGCAGTATTTT; D: TRBD2; length: 16; size: .; J: TRBJ2-3; V: TRBV7-2
CDR3: CATSDLQRLQIFRSGANVLTF; DNA: TGTGCCACCAGTGATTTGCAAAGGCTTCAAATTTTTCGCTCTGGGGCCAACGTCCTGACTTTC; D: .; length: 21; size: many; J: TRBJ2-6; V: TRBV24-1